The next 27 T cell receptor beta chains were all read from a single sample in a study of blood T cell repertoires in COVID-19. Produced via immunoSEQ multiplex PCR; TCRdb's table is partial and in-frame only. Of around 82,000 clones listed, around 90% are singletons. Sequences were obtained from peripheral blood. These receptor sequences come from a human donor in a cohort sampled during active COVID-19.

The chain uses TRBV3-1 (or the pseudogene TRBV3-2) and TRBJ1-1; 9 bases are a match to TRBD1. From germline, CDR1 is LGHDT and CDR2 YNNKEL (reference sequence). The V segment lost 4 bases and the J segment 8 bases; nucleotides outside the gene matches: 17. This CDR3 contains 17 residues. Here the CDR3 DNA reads TGTGCCAGCAGCCCTCCTCTCCTCGGGACAGGGAATCTGGAAGCTTTCTTT. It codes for CASSPPLLGTGNLEAFF.

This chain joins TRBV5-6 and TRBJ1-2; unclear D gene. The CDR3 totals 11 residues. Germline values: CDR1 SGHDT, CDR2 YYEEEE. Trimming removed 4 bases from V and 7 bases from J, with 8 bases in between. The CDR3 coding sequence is TGTGCCAGCAGCCGGTTGCGTGGCTACACCTTC. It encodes CASSRLRGYTF.

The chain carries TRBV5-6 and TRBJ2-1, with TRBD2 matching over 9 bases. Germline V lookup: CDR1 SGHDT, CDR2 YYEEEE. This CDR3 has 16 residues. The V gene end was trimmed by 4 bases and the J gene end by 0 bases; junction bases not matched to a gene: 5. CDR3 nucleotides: TGTGCCAGCAGCACGGGACTAGCAAGCTCCTACAATGAGCAGTTCTTC. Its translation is CASSTGLASSYNEQFF. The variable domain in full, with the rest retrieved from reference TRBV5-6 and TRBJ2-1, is DAGVTQSPTHLIKTRGQQVTLRCSPKSGHDTVSWYQQALGQGPQFIFQYYEEEERQRGNFPDRFSGHQFPNYSSELNVNALLLGDSALYLCASSTGLASSYNEQFFGPGTRLTVL.

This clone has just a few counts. CDR3 region: CASSLSRTGANQPQHF. DNA of the CDR3: TGTGCCAGCAGCTTAAGTCGGACAGGCGCCAATCAGCCCCAGCATTTT. This chain uses TRBV7-9 with TRBJ1-5; 7 positions agree with TRBD1. In germline, CDR1 is SEHNR, CDR2 FQNEAQ (reference sequence). Trimming took 2 bases from V and 3 from J; bases not matched to a gene: 7. The CDR3 covers 16 residues.

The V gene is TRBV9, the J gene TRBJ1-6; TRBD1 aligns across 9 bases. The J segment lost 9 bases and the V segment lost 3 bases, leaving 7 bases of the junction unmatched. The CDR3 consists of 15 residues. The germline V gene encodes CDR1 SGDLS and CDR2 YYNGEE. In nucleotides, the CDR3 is TGTGCCAGCAGCGCCGCCGGGACAGGGAGTTCACCCCTCCACTTT. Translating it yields CASSAAGTGSSPLHF.

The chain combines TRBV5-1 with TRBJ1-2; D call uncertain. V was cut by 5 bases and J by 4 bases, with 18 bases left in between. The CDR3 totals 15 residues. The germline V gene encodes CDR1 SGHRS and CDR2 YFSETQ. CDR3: CASSRSSLGGYGYTF. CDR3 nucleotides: TGCGCCAGCAGTCGATCGAGCCTCGGCGGCTATGGCTACACCTTC.

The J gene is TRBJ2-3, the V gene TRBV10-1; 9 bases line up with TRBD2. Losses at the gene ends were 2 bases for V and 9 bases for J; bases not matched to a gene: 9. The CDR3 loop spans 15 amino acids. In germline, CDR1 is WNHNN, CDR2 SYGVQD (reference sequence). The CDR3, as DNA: TGCGCCAGCAGTGAGCTTCGATCTAGCGGGATCACGCAGTATTTT. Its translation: CASSELRSSGITQYF.

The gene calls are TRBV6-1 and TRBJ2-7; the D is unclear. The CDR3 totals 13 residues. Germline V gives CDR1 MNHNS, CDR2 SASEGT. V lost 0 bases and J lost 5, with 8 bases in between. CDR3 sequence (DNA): TGTGCCAGCAGTGAAGCAAGTTGGCACGAGCAGTACTTC. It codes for CASSEASWHEQYF.

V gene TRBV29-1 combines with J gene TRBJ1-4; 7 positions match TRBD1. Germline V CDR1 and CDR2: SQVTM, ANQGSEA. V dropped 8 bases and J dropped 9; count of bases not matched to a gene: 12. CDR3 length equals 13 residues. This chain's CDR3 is CSIAGSRGQKLFF. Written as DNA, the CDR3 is TGCAGCATCGCCGGGTCTAGGGGGCAAAAACTGTTTTTT.

Here the CDR3 DNA reads TGTGCCAGCAGCCAAGGGACAGGGTGGAGAGAGACCCAGTACTTC. It specifies CASSQGTGWRETQYF. This rearrangement joins TRBV14 to TRBJ2-5, with TRBD1 matching over 8 bases. The CDR3 contains 15 residues. V trimming: 1 base; J trimming: 4 bases; junction bases outside the gene matches: 5. The germline CDR1 and CDR2 sequences are SGHDN and FVKESK.

The CDR3 loop is CASSQQLSSYEQYF. CDR3 DNA sequence: TGTGCCAGTAGTCAACAGCTGAGCTCCTACGAGCAGTACTTC. The chain carries TRBV19 and TRBJ2-7; D gene ambiguous. Between the trimmed V and J ends, which lost 5 bases and 0 bases, there was a span of 11 bases. CDR1 and CDR2 (germline): LNHDA, SQIVND (reference sequence). The CDR3 extends over 14 amino acids. The full variable domain, in which reference TRBV19 and TRBJ2-7 provide the parts outside the CDR3, is DGGITQSPKYLFRKEGQNVTLSCEQNLNHDAMYWYRQDPGQGLRLIYYSQIVNDFQKGDIAEGYSVSREKKESFPLTVTSAQKNPTAFYLCASSQQLSSYEQYFGPGTRLTVT.

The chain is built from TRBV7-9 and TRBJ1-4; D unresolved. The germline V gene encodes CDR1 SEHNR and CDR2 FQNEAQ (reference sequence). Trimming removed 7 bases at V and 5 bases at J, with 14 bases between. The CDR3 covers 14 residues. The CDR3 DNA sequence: TGTGCCAGCACCCCAGGACTGCTGAATGAAAAACTGTTTTTT. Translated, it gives CASTPGLLNEKLFF.

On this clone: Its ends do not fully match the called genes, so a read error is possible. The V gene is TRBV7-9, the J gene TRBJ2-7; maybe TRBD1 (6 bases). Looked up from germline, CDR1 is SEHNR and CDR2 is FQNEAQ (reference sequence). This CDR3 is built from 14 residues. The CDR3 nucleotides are TGTGCCAGCAGCTTAGCCGGCTCGACAGGAAGAGAGAACTTC. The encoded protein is CASSLAGSTGRENF. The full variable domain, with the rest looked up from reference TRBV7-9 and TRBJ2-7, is DTGVSQNPRHKITKRGQNVTFRCDPISEHNRLYWYRQTLGQGPEFLTYFQNEAQLEKSRLLSDRFSAERPKGSFSTLEIQRTEQGDSAMYLCASSLAGSTGRENFGPGTRLTVT.

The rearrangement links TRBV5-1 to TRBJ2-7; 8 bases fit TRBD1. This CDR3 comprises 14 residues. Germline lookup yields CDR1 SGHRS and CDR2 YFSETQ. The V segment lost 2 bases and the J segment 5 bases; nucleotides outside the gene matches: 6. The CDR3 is CASSFRGHENEQYF. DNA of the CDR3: TGCGCCAGCAGCTTCAGGGGGCATGAAAACGAGCAGTACTTC.

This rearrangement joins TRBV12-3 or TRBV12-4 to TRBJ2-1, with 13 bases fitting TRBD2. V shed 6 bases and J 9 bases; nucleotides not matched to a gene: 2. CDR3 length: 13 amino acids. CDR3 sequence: CASRLAGGPEQFF. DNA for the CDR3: TGTGCCAGCAGACTAGCGGGGGGGCCTGAGCAGTTCTTC.

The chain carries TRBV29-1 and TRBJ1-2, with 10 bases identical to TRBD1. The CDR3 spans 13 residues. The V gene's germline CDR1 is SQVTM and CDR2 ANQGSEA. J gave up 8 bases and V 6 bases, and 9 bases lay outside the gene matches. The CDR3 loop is CSVGTGAWGGYTF. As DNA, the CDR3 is TGCAGCGTAGGGACAGGGGCTTGGGGCGGCTACACCTTC.

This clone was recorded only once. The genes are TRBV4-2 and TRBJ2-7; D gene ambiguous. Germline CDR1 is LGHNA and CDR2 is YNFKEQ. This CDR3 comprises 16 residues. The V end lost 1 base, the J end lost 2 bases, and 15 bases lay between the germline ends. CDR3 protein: CASSQGSAGMAYEQYF. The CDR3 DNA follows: TGTGCCAGCAGCCAAGGATCGGCAGGTATGGCCTACGAGCAGTACTTC.

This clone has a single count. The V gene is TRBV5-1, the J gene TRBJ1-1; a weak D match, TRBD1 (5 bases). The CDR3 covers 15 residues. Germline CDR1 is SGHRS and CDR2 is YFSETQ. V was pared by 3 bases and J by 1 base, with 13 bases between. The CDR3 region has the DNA TGCGCCAGCAGCTACACGTTCAGGGCGAACACTGAAGCTTTCTTT. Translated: CASSYTFRANTEAFF. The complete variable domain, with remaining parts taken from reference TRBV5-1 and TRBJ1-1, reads KAGVTQTPRYLIKTRGQQVTLSCSPISGHRSVSWYQQTPGQGLQFLFEYFSETQRNKGNFPGRFSGRQFSNSRSEMNVSTLELGDSALYLCASSYTFRANTEAFFGQGTRLTVV.

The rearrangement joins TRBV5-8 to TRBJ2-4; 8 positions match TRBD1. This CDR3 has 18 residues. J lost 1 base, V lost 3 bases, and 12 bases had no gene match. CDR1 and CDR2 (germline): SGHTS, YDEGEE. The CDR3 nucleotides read TGTGCCAGCAGCTGGGCAGGGGGCACCTCCTTGGCCAAAAACATTCAGTACTTC. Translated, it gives CASSWAGGTSLAKNIQYF.

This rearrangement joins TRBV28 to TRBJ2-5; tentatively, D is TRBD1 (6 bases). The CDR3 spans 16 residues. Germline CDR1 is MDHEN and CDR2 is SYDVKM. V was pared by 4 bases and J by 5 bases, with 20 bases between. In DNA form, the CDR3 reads TGTGCCAGCAGTTCCCTAGGACAGTCATGGTGGGAGACCCAGTACTTC. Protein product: CASSSLGQSWWETQYF.

The CDR3 is CASTDRGNTGELFF. CDR3 DNA: TGTGCCAGCACTGACAGGGGGAACACCGGGGAGCTGTTTTTT. The genes are TRBV2 and TRBJ2-2; 8 nucleotides line up with TRBD1. The germline V gene encodes CDR1 SNHLY and CDR2 FYNNEI. Trimming cost V 7 bases and J 1 base; bases outside gene matches: 2. The CDR3 has 14 amino acids. Full variable domain (remainder filled in from reference TRBV2 and TRBJ2-2): EPEVTQTPSHQVTQMGQEVILRCVPISNHLYFYWYRQILGQKVEFLVSFYNNEISEKSEIFDDQFSVERPDGSNFTLKIRSTKLEDSAMYFCASTDRGNTGELFFGEGSRLTVL.

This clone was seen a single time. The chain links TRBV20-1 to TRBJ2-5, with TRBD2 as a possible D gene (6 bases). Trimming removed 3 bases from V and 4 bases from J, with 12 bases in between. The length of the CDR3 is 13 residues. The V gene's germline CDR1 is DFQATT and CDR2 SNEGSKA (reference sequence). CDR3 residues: CSASLTSPETQYF. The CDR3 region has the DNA TGCAGTGCTAGTCTGACTAGTCCAGAGACCCAGTACTTC.

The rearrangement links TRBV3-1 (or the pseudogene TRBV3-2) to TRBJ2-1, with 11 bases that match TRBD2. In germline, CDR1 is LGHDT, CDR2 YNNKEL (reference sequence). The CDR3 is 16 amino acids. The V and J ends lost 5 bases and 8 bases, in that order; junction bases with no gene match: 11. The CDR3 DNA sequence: TGTGCCAGCAGCAACAAAGTAGCGGGGGGGCGGTATGAGCAGTTCTTC. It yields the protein CASSNKVAGGRYEQFF.

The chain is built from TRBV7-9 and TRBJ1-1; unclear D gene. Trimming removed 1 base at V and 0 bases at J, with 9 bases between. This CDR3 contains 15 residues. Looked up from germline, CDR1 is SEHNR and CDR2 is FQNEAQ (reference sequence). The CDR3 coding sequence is TGTGCCAGCAGCTTAGGGGCGACTATGAACACTGAAGCTTTCTTT. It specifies CASSLGATMNTEAFF.

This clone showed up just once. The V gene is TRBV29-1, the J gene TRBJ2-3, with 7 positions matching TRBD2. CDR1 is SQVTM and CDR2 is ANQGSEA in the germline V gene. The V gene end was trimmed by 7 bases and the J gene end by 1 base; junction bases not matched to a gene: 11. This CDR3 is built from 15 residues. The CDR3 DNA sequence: TGCAGCGATTGGGTCCGGGGGGACGGCACAGATACGCAGTATTTT. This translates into CSDWVRGDGTDTQYF.

CDR3 sequence (DNA): TGTGCCAGCAGCCTCGGACAGGGAAACAATGAGCAGTTCTTC. Protein sequence: CASSLGQGNNEQFF. V is TRBV7-7 and J is TRBJ2-1; 8 positions match TRBD1. Germline assignment: CDR1 SSHAT and CDR2 FNYEAQ (reference sequence). Trimming took 5 bases from V and 5 from J; bases not matched to a gene: 5. This CDR3 region has 14 residues. The full variable domain, with the rest looked up from reference TRBV7-7 and TRBJ2-1, is GAGVSQSPRYKVTKRGQDVTLRCDPISSHATLYWYQQALGQGPEFLTYFNYEAQPDKSGLPSDRFSAERPEGSISTLTIQRTEQRDSAMYRCASSLGQGNNEQFFGPGTRLTVL.

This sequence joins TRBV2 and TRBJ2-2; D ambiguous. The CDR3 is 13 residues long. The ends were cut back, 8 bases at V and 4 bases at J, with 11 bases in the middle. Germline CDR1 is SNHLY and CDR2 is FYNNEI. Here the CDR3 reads CASSESGTGELFF. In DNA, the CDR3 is TGTGCCAGCTCTGAATCAGGCACCGGGGAGCTGTTTTTT. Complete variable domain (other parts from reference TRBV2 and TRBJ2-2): EPEVTQTPSHQVTQMGQEVILRCVPISNHLYFYWYRQILGQKVEFLVSFYNNEISEKSEIFDDQFSVERPDGSNFTLKIRSTKLEDSAMYFCASSESGTGELFFGEGSRLTVL.